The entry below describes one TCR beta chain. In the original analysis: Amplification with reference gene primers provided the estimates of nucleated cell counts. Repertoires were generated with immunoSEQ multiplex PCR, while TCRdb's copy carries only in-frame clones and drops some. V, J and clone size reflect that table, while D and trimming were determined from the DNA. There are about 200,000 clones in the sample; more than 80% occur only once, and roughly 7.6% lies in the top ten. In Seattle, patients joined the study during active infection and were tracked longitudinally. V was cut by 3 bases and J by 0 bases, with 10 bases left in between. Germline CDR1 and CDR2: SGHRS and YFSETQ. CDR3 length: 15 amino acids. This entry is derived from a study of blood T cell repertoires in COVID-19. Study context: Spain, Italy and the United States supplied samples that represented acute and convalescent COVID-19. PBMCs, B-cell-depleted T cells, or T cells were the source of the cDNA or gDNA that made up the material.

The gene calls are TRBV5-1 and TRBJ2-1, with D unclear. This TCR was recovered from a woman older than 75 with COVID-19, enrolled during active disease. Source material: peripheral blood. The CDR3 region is CASSSVVSSYNEQFF. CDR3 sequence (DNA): TGCGCCAGCAGCTCCGTGGTTAGCTCCTACAATGAGCAGTTCTTC.